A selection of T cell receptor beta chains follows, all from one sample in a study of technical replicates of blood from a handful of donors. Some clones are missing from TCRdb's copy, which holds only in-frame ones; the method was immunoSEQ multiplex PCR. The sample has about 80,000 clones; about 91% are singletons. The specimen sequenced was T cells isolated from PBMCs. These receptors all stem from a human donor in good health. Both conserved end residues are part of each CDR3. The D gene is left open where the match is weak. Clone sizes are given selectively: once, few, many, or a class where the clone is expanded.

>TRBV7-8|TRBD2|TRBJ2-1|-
CASTNPLAGLNEQFF
TGTGCCAGCACCAACCCCCTAGCGGGACTAAATGAGCAGTTCTTC
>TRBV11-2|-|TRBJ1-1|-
CASSPQVSEAFF
TGTGCCAGCAGCCCTCAGGTTTCTGAAGCTTTCTTT
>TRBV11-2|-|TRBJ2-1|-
CASSSIRDYNEQFF
TGTGCCAGCAGCAGCATCCGGGACTACAATGAGCAGTTCTTC
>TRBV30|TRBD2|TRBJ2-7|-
CAWSPGTSGDEQYF
TGTGCCTGGAGTCCAGGGACTAGCGGGGACGAGCAGTACTTC
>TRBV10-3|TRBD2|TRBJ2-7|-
CAIITSGNEQYF
TGTGCCATCATTACTAGCGGAAACGAGCAGTACTTC
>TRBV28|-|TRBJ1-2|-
CASSLFDRTYGYTF
TGTGCCAGCAGTTTATTCGACAGGACCTATGGCTACACCTTC
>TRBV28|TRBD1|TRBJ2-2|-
CASSLRGQGTGELFF
TGTGCCAGCAGTTTAAGGGGGCAGGGCACCGGGGAGCTGTTTTTT
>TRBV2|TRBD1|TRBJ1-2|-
CASSLDRGVVDGYTF
TGTGCCAGCAGTCTAGACAGGGGGGTGGTCGATGGCTACACCTTC
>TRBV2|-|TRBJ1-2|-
CASSEAAIVDGYTF
TGTGCCAGCAGTGAGGCGGCTATAGTCGATGGCTACACCTTC
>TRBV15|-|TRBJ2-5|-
CATSRGKETQYF
TGTGCCACCTCTCGCGGGAAAGAGACCCAGTACTTC
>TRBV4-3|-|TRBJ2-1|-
CASSQEWVAAYSSSYNEQFF
TGCGCCAGCAGCCAAGAGTGGGTAGCGGCTTACTCCAGCTCCTACAATGAGCAGTTCTTC
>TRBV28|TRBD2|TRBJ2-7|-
CASRAPGLAAYEQYF
TGTGCCAGCAGGGCCCCGGGACTAGCGGCGTACGAGCAGTACTTC
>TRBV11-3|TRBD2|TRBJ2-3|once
CASASGYARGTDTQYF
TGTGCCAGCGCTAGCGGTTACGCCCGGGGCACAGATACGCAGTATTTT
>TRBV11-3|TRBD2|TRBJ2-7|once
CASSPERELYF
TGTGCCAGCAGCCCGGAGCGGGAGTTGTACTTC
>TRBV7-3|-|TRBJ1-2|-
CASSPNPNNYGYTF
TGTGCCAGCAGCCCTAACCCGAATAACTATGGCTACACCTTC
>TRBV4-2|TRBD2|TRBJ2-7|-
CASSLVSGSGGNEQYF
TGTGCCAGCAGCCTGGTTAGCGGGAGTGGGGGGAACGAGCAGTACTTC
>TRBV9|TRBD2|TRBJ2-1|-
CASSVGPSSGSYNEQFF
TGTGCCAGCAGCGTAGGGCCCTCCAGCGGGAGTTACAATGAGCAGTTCTTC
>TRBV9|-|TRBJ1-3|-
CASSVEYREYNTIYF
TGTGCCAGCAGCGTAGAGTACAGGGAGTACAACACCATATATTTT
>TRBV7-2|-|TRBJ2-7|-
CASSLYVRDEQYF
TGTGCCAGCAGCTTATATGTGCGGGACGAGCAGTACTTC
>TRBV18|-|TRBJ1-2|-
CASSPPDSRTGYTF
TGTGCCAGCTCACCGCCGGACAGCAGAACTGGCTACACCTTC
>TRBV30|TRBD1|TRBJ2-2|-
CAWSPGQGVGGELFF
TGTGCCTGGAGTCCGGGACAGGGCGTTGGCGGGGAGCTGTTTTTT
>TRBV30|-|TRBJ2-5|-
CAWSGRVVQETQYF
TGTGCCTGGAGTGGGAGGGTAGTTCAAGAGACCCAGTACTTC
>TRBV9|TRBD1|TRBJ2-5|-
CASSPDQGQGTETQYF
TGTGCCAGCAGCCCCGATCAAGGACAGGGTACGGAGACCCAGTACTTC
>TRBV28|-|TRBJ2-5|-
CASSNRNFETQYF
TGTGCCAGCAGTAACAGGAATTTCGAGACCCAGTACTTC
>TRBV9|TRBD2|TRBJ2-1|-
CASSPGLAGLNEQFF
TGTGCCAGCAGCCCCGGACTAGCGGGACTGAATGAGCAGTTCTTC
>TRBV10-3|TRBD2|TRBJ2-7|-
CAISETGGPPYEQYF
TGTGCCATCAGTGAGACGGGAGGACCTCCTTACGAGCAGTACTTC
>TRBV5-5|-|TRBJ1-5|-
CASSFGVSSNQPQHF
TGTGCCAGCAGCTTCGGGGTCTCTAGCAATCAGCCCCAGCATTTT
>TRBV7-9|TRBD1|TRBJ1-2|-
CASSSNRGPNYGYTF
TGTGCCAGCAGCTCAAACAGGGGGCCCAACTATGGCTACACCTTC
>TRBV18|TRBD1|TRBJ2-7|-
CASSASGQGREQYF
TGTGCCAGCTCAGCCTCAGGACAGGGTCGCGAGCAGTACTTC
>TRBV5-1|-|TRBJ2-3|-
CASSSQGGPDTQYF
TGCGCCAGCAGCTCCCAGGGGGGCCCAGATACGCAGTATTTT
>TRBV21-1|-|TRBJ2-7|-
CASSKAGRGRGSYEQYF
TGTGCCAGCAGCAAAGCGGGCAGGGGGCGAGGGTCCTACGAGCAGTACTTC
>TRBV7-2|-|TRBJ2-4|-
CASSLAGSAKNIQYF
TGTGCCAGCAGCTTAGCCGGGTCAGCCAAAAACATTCAGTACTTC
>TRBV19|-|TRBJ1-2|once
CAAREKIYGYTF
TGTGCCGCGCGGGAGAAGATCTATGGCTACACCTTC
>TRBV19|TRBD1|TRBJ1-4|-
CASRTGTGSGEKLFF
TGTGCCAGTAGGACCGGGACAGGGTCTGGTGAAAAACTGTTTTTT
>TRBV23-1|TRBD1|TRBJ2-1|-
CASTGVPNWGQVNEQFF
TGCGCCAGCACAGGGGTTCCGAACTGGGGACAGGTTAATGAGCAGTTCTTC
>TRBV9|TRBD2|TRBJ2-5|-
CASSDVAGVGETQYF
TGTGCCAGCAGTGACGTAGCGGGAGTAGGAGAGACCCAGTACTTC
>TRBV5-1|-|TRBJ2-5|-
CAGSLGVSQETQYF
TGCGCCGGCAGCTTGGGCGTATCCCAAGAGACCCAGTACTTC
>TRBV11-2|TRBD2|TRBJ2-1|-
CASSLVISGPYNEQFF
TGTGCCAGCAGCTTAGTTATTAGCGGGCCTTACAATGAGCAGTTCTTC
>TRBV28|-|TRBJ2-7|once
CASEFGGGGFDEQYF
TGTGCCAGCGAATTTGGTGGGGGCGGGTTCGACGAGCAGTACTTC
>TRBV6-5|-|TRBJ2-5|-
CASNPSPAQETQYF
TGTGCCAGCAATCCCTCCCCAGCGCAAGAGACCCAGTACTTC
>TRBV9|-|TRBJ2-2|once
CASSVVGLRLFF
TGTGCCAGCAGCGTAGTCGGACTTCGGCTGTTTTTT